This T cell receptor beta chain was sequenced for a study of PD-1 blockade in classical Hodgkin lymphoma. The overall study: Intravenous nivolumab at 3 mg/kg was given to patients every 2 weeks. Notes on the study in general: By C4D1, diversity of CD4+ TCRs had risen significantly, whereas that of CD8+ TCRs had not. Newly diagnosed patients were said to have less baseline TCR diversity than healthy donors did.

Produced via immunoSEQ multiplex PCR; TCRdb's table is partial and in-frame only. The sample carries some 45,000 clones, approximately 91% recorded once. Trimming removed 5 bases at V and 3 bases at J, with 9 bases between. The CDR3 consists of 12 residues. The V gene's germline CDR1 is SGHRS and CDR2 YFSETQ. Every patient was affected by relapse after autologous stem cell transplantation, while exposure to brentuximab vedotin was not uniform. As concerns this clone: Its specificity is unknown.

The specimen comprised peripheral blood mononuclear cells (PBMCs), sampled at baseline. This TCR was sampled from a human donor with classical Hodgkin lymphoma. The chain uses TRBV5-1 and TRBJ2-7; tentatively, D is TRBD1 or TRBD2 (5 bases each). In nucleotides, the CDR3 is TGCGCCAGCAGTCCAGGGAGCTACGAGCAGTACTTC. It translates to CASSPGSYEQYF.